The TCR beta chain under discussion was sequenced for a study of CD8 T cells in ankylosing spondylitis. The length of the CDR3 is 14 residues. Looked up from germline, CDR1 is SGHAT and CDR2 is FQNNGV. Germline trimming cut 1 base from V and 7 bases from J; bases unmatched to any gene: 6. TCRdb re-analysed the 5' RACE reads in MiXCR, keeping a single row per CDR3 protein. Found here are about 450,000 distinct CDR3 sequences, approximately 26% of them singletons; the top ten hold 0.89%. Study findings and constraints: Among TCR beta sequences, a motif of under 10 highly homologous variants appeared characteristic of ankylosing spondylitis blood. The authors reported significant enrichment of disease-linked clones in matched ankylosing spondylitis synovial fluid. Past research had described some motif variants in reactive arthritis synovial fluid and blood.

This clonotype showed up just once. Its antigen is unknown. This sequence joins TRBV11-2 and TRBJ2-5; 7 bases fit TRBD2. Sequencing was carried out using blood, either unsorted or a sorted T cell fraction (not recorded which). This TCR was recovered from a male donor with ankylosing spondylitis. This CDR3 is CASSLASGPGTQYF. As DNA, the CDR3 is TGTGCCAGCAGCTTAGCTAGCGGTCCGGGGACCCAGTACTTC.